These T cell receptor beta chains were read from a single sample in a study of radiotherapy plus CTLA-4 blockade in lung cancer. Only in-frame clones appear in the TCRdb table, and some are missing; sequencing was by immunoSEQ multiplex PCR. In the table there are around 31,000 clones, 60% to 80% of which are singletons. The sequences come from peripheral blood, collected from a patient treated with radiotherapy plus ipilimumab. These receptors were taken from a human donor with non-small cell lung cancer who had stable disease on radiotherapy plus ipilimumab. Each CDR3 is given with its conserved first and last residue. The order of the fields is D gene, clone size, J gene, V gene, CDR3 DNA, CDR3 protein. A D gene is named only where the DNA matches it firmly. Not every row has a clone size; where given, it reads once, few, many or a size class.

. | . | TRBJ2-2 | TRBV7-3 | TGTGCCAGCAGCTTAACGGGGACCTCCACCGGGGAGCTGTTTTTT | CASSLTGTSTGELFF
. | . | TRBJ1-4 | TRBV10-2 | TGCGCCAGCAGTGGGAATGAAAAACTGTTTTTT | CASSGNEKLFF
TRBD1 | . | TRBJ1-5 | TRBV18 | TGTGCCAGCTCCCCAGGGGGCCCTCAGCCCCAGCATTTT | CASSPGGPQPQHF
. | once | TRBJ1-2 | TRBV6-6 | TGTGCCAGCAGTTCCGGGGGACATACTAACTATGGCTACACCTTC | CASSSGGHTNYGYTF
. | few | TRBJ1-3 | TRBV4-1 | TGCGCCAGCAGCCAAGGAAGGGACTCTGGAAACACCATATATTTT | CASSQGRDSGNTIYF
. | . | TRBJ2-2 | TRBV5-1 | TGCGCCAGCAGCTTGGGGCCAACTGGCGAGCTGTTTTTT | CASSLGPTGELFF
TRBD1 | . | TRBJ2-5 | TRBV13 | TGTGCCAGCAGCCCCCATGGGGGGGGACAGGGGTGGGAGACCCAGTACTTC | CASSPHGGGQGWETQYF
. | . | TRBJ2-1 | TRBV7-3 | TGTGCCAGCAGCTTAAGCCTGAGAAATGAGCAGTTCTTC | CASSLSLRNEQFF
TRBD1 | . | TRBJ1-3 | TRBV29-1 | TGCAGCGTCGTGGACAGGGCGCCTCCTGGAAACACCATATATTTT | CSVVDRAPPGNTIYF
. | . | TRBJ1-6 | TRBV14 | TGTGCCAGCAGCCAAGCCCAGGGCTGGGGTAGTGCGCCCCTCCACTTT | CASSQAQGWGSAPLHF
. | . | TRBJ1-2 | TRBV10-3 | TGTGCCATCAGTGGTGGCAACTATGGCTACACCTTC | CAISGGNYGYTF
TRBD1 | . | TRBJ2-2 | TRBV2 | TGTGCCAGCAGCGAGGGGACAGTGAGCACCGGGGAGCTGTTTTTT | CASSEGTVSTGELFF
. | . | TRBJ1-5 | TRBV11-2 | TGTGCCAGCAGCTTAGCCCCGGACAGTGGGCAGCCCCAGCATTTT | CASSLAPDSGQPQHF
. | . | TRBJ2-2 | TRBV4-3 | TGCGCCAGCAGCCAAGATAGGGGAGTCGGCACCGGGGAGCTGTTTTTT | CASSQDRGVGTGELFF
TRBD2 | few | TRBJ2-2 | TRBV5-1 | TGCGCCAGCAGCCAACGGACTAGCGGGGGGGCTCTGGACACCGGGGAGCTGTTTTTT | CASSQRTSGGALDTGELFF
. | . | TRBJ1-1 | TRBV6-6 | TGTGCCAGCAGTTACCTTGAGAACACTGAAGCTTTCTTT | CASSYLENTEAFF
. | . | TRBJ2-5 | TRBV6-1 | TGTGCCAGCCGCAGGAGGGAGACCCAGTACTTC | CASRRRETQYF
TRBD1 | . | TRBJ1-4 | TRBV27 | TGTGCCAGCAGTTTATCTAGGACAGGGGGCAATGAAAAACTGTTTTTT | CASSLSRTGGNEKLFF
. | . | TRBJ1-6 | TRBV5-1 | TGCGCCAGCAGCCACGGACTGGATAATTCACCCCTCCACTTT | CASSHGLDNSPLHF
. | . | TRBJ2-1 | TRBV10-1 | TGCGCCAGCAGTGAGTATAATACGGGTTCCTACAATGAGCAGTTCTTC | CASSEYNTGSYNEQFF
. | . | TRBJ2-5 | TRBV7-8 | TGTGCCAGCAGCCCAGGGGTAGAAGAGACCCAGTACTTC | CASSPGVEETQYF
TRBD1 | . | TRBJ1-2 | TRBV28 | TGTGCCGCCACAGGGGGCGTTGACTATGGCTACACCTTC | CAATGGVDYGYTF
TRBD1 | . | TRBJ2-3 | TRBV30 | TGTGCCACAGGGGACAGTGCAGATACGCAGTATTTT | CATGDSADTQYF
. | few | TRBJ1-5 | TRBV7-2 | TGTGCCAGCAGCCTTCGGGGTGGTAATCAGCCCCAGCATTTT | CASSLRGGNQPQHF
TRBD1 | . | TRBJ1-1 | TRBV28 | TGTGCCAGCAGTTTACCCCAGGGGGGCACTGAAGCTTTCTTT | CASSLPQGGTEAFF
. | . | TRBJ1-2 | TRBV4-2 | TGTGCCAGCAGTGAAAGCGCGTCCCGGGAGGGTGGCTACACCTTC | CASSESASREGGYTF
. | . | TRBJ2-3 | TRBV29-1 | TGCAGCGTTGAAAGGGACACAGGTACGCAGTATTTT | CSVERDTGTQYF
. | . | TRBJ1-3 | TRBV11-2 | TGTGCCAGCGCCGCGTACGTCTCTGGAAACACCATATATTTT | CASAAYVSGNTIYF
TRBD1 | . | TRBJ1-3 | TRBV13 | TGTGCCAGCAGCATCCGACAGGGTAGGATATCTGGAAACACCATATATTTT | CASSIRQGRISGNTIYF